This T cell receptor (beta chain) comes out of a study of blood T cell repertoires in COVID-19 (dated by TCRdb to the early 2020s). For the study in its entirety: Samples from collaborators originated in the United States, Italy and Spain and spanned both the acute and convalescent phases of COVID-19. The material from the prospective study consisted of cDNA or gDNA derived from T cells, B-cell-depleted T cells, or PBMCs. A freely available public database, intended as a resource for researchers studying the immune response to SARS-CoV-2, is where the repertoires were released. Nearly every sample came with metadata listing a de-identified subject ID, COVID-19 status, age in years and sex. Deeply sampled blood TCRbeta repertoires from subjects exposed to, actively infected with, or recovered from COVID-19 were included in the dataset. Samples came from the ongoing ImmuneRACE study (first 160 participants) plus 1,254 subjects from 6 global collaborators. Where available, HLA class I and class II types were taken from metadata supplied by the sample provider and were not determined by assay-based typing. Findings and caveats that apply to the study as a whole: Clinical and demographic metadata were provided uncurated, with the amount varying by source and participant.

The germline V gene encodes CDR1 SNHLY and CDR2 FYNNEI. Trimming takes 8 bases from V and 0 bases from J, and the germline ends sit 11 bases apart. The CDR3 contains 14 residues, cysteine and phenylalanine counted. Only the CDR3 region is kept as DNA, spanning 42 bases read in frame from base 1. TCRbeta CDR3 regions were amplified from genomic DNA by means of the immunoSEQ Assay, a bias-controlled multiplex PCR. Processing in the source paper ran as follows. Nucleated cell counts per sample were estimated from amplification of reference gene primers within the assay. To quantify the absolute abundance of each unique TCRbeta CDR3 rearrangement, sequence reads were collapsed and filtered. For each sample, productive Simpson clonality was calculated by taking the square root of Simpson's diversity index across productive rearrangements. Sourced from immuneACCESS, this table was stored by TCRdb with only in-frame sequences that have V and J called. A share of the clones is absent; for the studies checked, an unresolved V gene accounts for under half, and the remainder has no known explanation. V and J calls plus clone size are reproduced from that table; the DNA served to infer D and trimming. The sample includes around 38,000 clones, with about 85% observed a single time. Around 4.5% of the sample comes from the top ten.

Turning to this clone: The clone's antigen remains unknown. No base quality information exists; no much larger clone differs at one position.

One collaborating source in Seattle enrolled patients during active infection and followed them longitudinally through the course of disease. Whole blood was collected in K2EDTA tubes by collaborating institutions according to the institutions' own protocols. Collaborator samples were shipped for TCRbeta analysis as frozen whole blood, isolated PBMCs, or DNA extracted from either sample type. The sample comprised peripheral blood. The TCR comes from a man aged 55 to 70 with COVID-19, enrolled during active disease. The chain is assembled from TRBV2 and TRBJ2-1; TRBD1 is possibly the D segment (5 matching bases). The CDR3 amino acid sequence is: CASSQGLSYNEQFF. The sequenced DNA is TGTGCCAGCTCTCAGGGCCTCTCCTACAATGAGCAGTTCTTC.